The 15 T cell receptor beta chains presented below share a single source sample, sequenced in a study of T cells expressing NK-cell markers. TCRdb reworked the 5' RACE reads into one entry per CDR3 protein, no DNA. The table for this sample gives some 120,000 distinct CDR3 sequences. Sample: blood T cells: a sorted CD56 or NKG2C T cell subset, CD4+ or CD8+ T cells, or bulk PBMC T cells (not recorded which). Receptor source: a woman aged 18 to 75 in good health.

The chain combines TRBV7-9 with TRBJ2-2; absent DNA, TCRdb's TRBD1 call cannot be checked. Germline values: CDR1 SEHNR, CDR2 FQNEAQ (reference sequence). This CDR3 region has 16 residues. The CDR3 sequence is CASSPYQGIGAGELFF.

The chain combines TRBV7-3 with TRBJ2-5; TCRdb's D call, TRBD1, is unchecked because there is no DNA. This CDR3 has 15 amino acids. Germline loops: CDR1 SGHTA, CDR2 FQGTGA. This CDR3 is CASSFRGGPQETQYF.

The chain recombines TRBV30 with TRBJ2-7; TCRdb returns TRBD1, unconfirmable since there is no DNA. Germline CDR1 is GTSNPN and CDR2 is SVGIG (reference sequence). The CDR3 loop spans 12 amino acids. The CDR3 loop is CASDRGSREQYF.

This chain joins TRBV28 and TRBJ2-1. The germline V gene has CDR1 MDHEN and CDR2 SYDVKM. The CDR3 contains 15 residues. The chain's CDR3 is CASSPLKSSYNEQFF.

The genes are TRBV27 and TRBJ1-1. The CDR3 has 13 residues. Germline CDR1 MNHEY, CDR2 SMNVEV (reference sequence). The chain's CDR3 is CASSFGIVTEAFF.

V and J are TRBV3-1 and TRBJ2-1; TCRdb lists TRBD1, though no DNA is available to test this call. Looked up from germline, CDR1 is LGHDT and CDR2 is YNNKEL (reference sequence). CDR3 length: 15 residues. CDR3 region: CASSPGTGGTDEQFF.

The chain links TRBV30 to TRBJ2-2; TCRdb designates TRBD2, a call that cannot be tested without DNA. Germline loops: CDR1 GTSNPN, CDR2 SVGIG (reference sequence). This CDR3 region has 14 residues. The chain's CDR3 is CAWTSEANTGELFF.

V is TRBV5-1 and J is TRBJ2-1; the D call of TRBD1 rests on TCRdb alone, since no DNA is present to check it. The length of the CDR3 is 14 residues. Germline lookup yields CDR1 SGHRS and CDR2 YFSETQ. The CDR3 reads CASSLGGGGYEQFF.

The chain's CDR3 is CASSQDGGQPQHF. The chain uses TRBV4-3 and TRBJ1-5; the D gene TCRdb calls, TRBD1, cannot be checked with no DNA. The CDR3 is 13 residues long. The V gene's germline CDR1 is LGHNA and CDR2 YSLEER.

The chain is built from TRBV29-1 and TRBJ2-2; TCRdb's D gene call, TRBD2, goes unchecked for lack of DNA. Germline lookup yields CDR1 SQVTM and CDR2 ANQGSEA. The CDR3 loop spans 13 amino acids. CDR3 amino acids: CSAQTGGTGELFF.

The rearrangement links TRBV11-2 to TRBJ2-2. Germline V CDR1 and CDR2: SGHAT, FQNNGV. The CDR3 sequence is 15 residues long. The chain's CDR3 is CASSPGEVHTGELFF. Complete variable domain (other parts from reference TRBV11-2 and TRBJ2-2): EAGVAQSPRYKIIEKRQSVAFWCNPISGHATLYWYQQILGQGPKLLIQFQNNGVVDDSQLPKDRFSAERLKGVDSTLKIQPAKLEDSAVYLCASSPGEVHTGELFFGEGSRLTVL.

V is TRBV3-1 and J is TRBJ2-1. The CDR3 length is 17 residues. Germline CDR1 LGHDT, CDR2 YNNKEL (reference sequence). CDR3 sequence: CASSQKRVYATGNEQFF.

This chain links TRBV6-2 or TRBV6-3 with TRBJ2-5; TCRdb gives TRBD2 as the D gene, but with no DNA this cannot be confirmed. The V gene's germline CDR1 is MNHEY and CDR2 SVGEGT. The CDR3 runs 16 residues. CDR3 loop: CASSPGTSGGPETQYF.

V usage is TRBV6-4 and J usage is TRBJ2-3; absent DNA, TCRdb's TRBD2 call cannot be checked. The CDR3 runs to 16 residues. Germline V CDR1 and CDR2: MRHNA, SNTAGT. CDR3 in amino acids: CASSDWQTRRTDTQYF.

The gene calls are TRBV3-1 and TRBJ1-3; there is no DNA to check the TCRdb D call of TRBD1. This CDR3 region has 18 residues. Germline CDR1 reads LGHDT; CDR2 reads YNNKEL (reference sequence). CDR3 protein: CASSQVGTPSTSGNTIYF.